One sample yielded the 12 T cell receptor beta chains listed below, sequenced in a study of blood T cells in healthy people across ages. Next came a second PCR, run for roughly 6 to 11 cycles, which used a sample-barcoded 5' primer along with a J-beta primer mix. MiXCR, run by TCRdb on the 5' RACE reads, gives a single entry per CDR3 protein. The sample lists around 650,000 distinct CDR3 sequences; roughly 32% were seen once. Sequencing input: blood. The source is a woman at least 80 years old in good health.

The genes are TRBV7-6 and TRBJ2-7, with 11 nucleotides matching TRBD2. The germline V gene encodes CDR1 SGHVS and CDR2 FNYEAQ. The CDR3 consists of 14 residues. Unmatched junction bases numbered 2, after V lost 1 base and J lost 6 bases. CDR3 protein: CASSLVTSGSEQYF. CDR3 nucleotides: TGTGCCAGCAGCTTAGTTACTAGCGGGAGCGAGCAGTACTTC. The variable domain in full, completed from reference TRBV7-6 and TRBJ2-7, reads GAGVSQSPRYKVTKRGQDVALRCDPISGHVSLYWYRQALGQGPEFLTYFNYEAQQDKSGLPNDRFSAERPEGSISTLTIQRTEQRDSAMYRCASSLVTSGSEQYFGPGTRLTVT.

V is TRBV7-6 and J is TRBJ2-5; no clear D. With 2 bases removed from V and 5 bases from J, the gap between germline ends came to 6 bases. Germline-derived CDR1 and CDR2 are SGHVS and FNYEAQ. There are 12 residues in the CDR3. Written as DNA, the CDR3 is TGTGCCAGCAGCTTACACGGGGAGACCCAGTACTTC. Its protein is CASSLHGETQYF.

J is TRBJ2-1 and V is TRBV7-2; 9 nucleotides line up with TRBD2. V dropped 3 bases and J dropped 7; count of bases not matched to a gene: 7. CDR3 length: 15 residues. Germline CDR1 reads SGHTA; CDR2 reads FQGNSA. The CDR3 spells CASSFSGTSRNEQFF. In DNA, the CDR3 is TGTGCCAGCAGCTTCTCCGGGACTAGCAGGAATGAGCAGTTCTTC.

This clonotype was seen many times. CDR3 DNA: TGTGCCAGCAGCTTACCCCCCGCAGATACGCAGTATTTT. Its protein is CASSLPPADTQYF. The chain couples TRBV7-8 to TRBJ2-3; D is uncertain. The germline V and J ends were trimmed by 2 bases and 4 bases, with 7 bases remaining between them. The CDR3 totals 13 residues. In germline, CDR1 is SGHVS, CDR2 FQNEAQ.

This clonotype has only a few counts. The CDR3 DNA sequence: TGTGCCAGCAGCCTAAGACCGGTCCGGGACACTGAAGCTTTCTTT. It yields the protein CASSLRPVRDTEAFF. The genes are TRBV7-2 and TRBJ1-1; D unclear. The CDR3 contains 15 residues. V lost 5 bases, J lost 3 bases, and 16 bases lay in between. The germline V gene encodes CDR1 SGHTA and CDR2 FQGNSA.

This clonotype was counted many times. The chain links TRBV7-2 to TRBJ2-1; D not resolved. Trimming shortened V by 5 bases and J by 6 bases, and 5 bases separated the two germline ends. The CDR3 covers 11 residues. In germline, CDR1 is SGHTA, CDR2 FQGNSA. This chain's CDR3 is CASSAFNEQFF. The CDR3 nucleotides are TGTGCCAGCAGCGCCTTCAATGAGCAGTTCTTC.

In its sample, this clonotype was seen many times. The chain carries TRBV18 and TRBJ2-2, with a tentative D call TRBD1 (6 bases). Germline V CDR1 and CDR2: KGHSH, LQKENI. The CDR3 is 14 residues long. Trimming removed 3 bases from V and 5 bases from J, with 10 bases in between. The CDR3 loop is CASSPQTGTGELFF. Here the CDR3 DNA reads TGTGCCAGCTCACCCCAGACAGGAACCGGGGAGCTGTTTTTT. The full variable domain, completed using reference TRBV18 and TRBJ2-2, is NAGVMQNPRHLVRRRGQEARLRCSPMKGHSHVYWYRQLPEEGLKFMVYLQKENIIDESGMPKERFSAEFPKEGPSILRIQQVVRGDSAAYFCASSPQTGTGELFFGEGSRLTVL.

V and J are TRBV7-2 and TRBJ2-4, with D perhaps matching TRBD2 (5 bases). This CDR3 contains 16 residues. The germline V and J ends were trimmed by 5 bases and 1 base, with 15 bases remaining between them. Germline CDR1 and CDR2: SGHTA and FQGNSA. The CDR3 is CASSDFGSGAKNIQYF. DNA of the CDR3: TGTGCCAGCAGCGACTTCGGGTCGGGGGCCAAAAACATTCAGTACTTC.

On this clonotype itself: Just one base apart from a much larger clone, this may be a read error. This chain connects TRBV21-1 to TRBJ2-4. TRBV21-1 is marked as a pseudogene. The CDR3 extends over 14 amino acids. The CDR3 spells CASSKYHARVIQYF. For the CDR3, the DNA is TGTGCCAGCAGCAAGTACCACGCACGGGTAATTCAGTACTTC.

The V call is TRBV30, the J call TRBJ2-3, with 7 bases matching TRBD1. V was pared by 5 bases and J by 3 bases, with 2 bases of the junction left unmatched. This CDR3 region has 12 residues. Germline assignment: CDR1 GTSNPN and CDR2 SVGIG (reference sequence). As DNA, the CDR3 is TGTGCCTGGGGCAGGGGGACAGATACGCAGTATTTT. Translated: CAWGRGTDTQYF.

This clonotype was detected ten times or more. This chain links TRBV7-9 with TRBJ1-5; 8 bases are a match to TRBD1. The ends lost 2 bases at V and 4 bases at J; junction bases unmatched: 4. CDR3 size: 15 residues. Germline V gene lookup returns CDR1 SEHNR and CDR2 FQNEAQ (reference sequence). The CDR3 sequence is CASSLSTGVNQPQHF. The CDR3 DNA reads as TGTGCCAGCAGCTTATCGACAGGGGTAAATCAGCCCCAGCATTTT.

This clonotype came up many times. The V call is TRBV5-4, the J call TRBJ2-1; D is unresolved. Trimming left V 1 base short and J 11 bases short, with 10 bases between. The CDR3 covers 12 residues. Per the germline V gene, CDR1 is SGHNT and CDR2 is YYREEE (reference sequence). The CDR3 region has the DNA TGTGCCAGCAGCTTGCCGGAAGTTCAGCAGTTCTTC. Protein: CASSLPEVQQFF.